A selection of T cell receptor beta chains follows, all from one sample in a study of metastatic and nonmetastatic thyroid tumors. MiXCR re-clonotyped the PCR reads for TCRdb. This table has fewer than 15,000 clones, 32% appearing once. Sample: tumor tissue. These receptors came from a female donor with papillary thyroid cancer or a benign thyroid nodule (not recorded which). Some clones in this sample may be carry-over from other donors' samples. The CDR3 runs from the conserved cysteine through the conserved F or W. Each record gives: V gene, clone size, J gene, D gene, CDR3 protein, CDR3 DNA. D genes are given only for firm matches. Size values are once, few and many counts, or a class for expanded clones, and some rows have none.

v_gene: TRBV6-1; abundance: -; j_gene: TRBJ1-4; d_gene: -; CDR3aa: CASGLTTTNEKLFF; CDR3nt: TGTGCCAGCGGTCTTACAACAACTAATGAAAAACTGTTTTTT
v_gene: TRBV28; abundance: few; j_gene: TRBJ1-2; d_gene: -; CDR3aa: CASSFGQGSYGYTF; CDR3nt: TGTGCCAGCAGTTTCGGGCAGGGAAGCTATGGCTACACCTTC
v_gene: TRBV6-1; abundance: -; j_gene: TRBJ2-3; d_gene: TRBD2; CDR3aa: CASSEWASGGTDTQYF; CDR3nt: TGTGCCAGCAGTGAATGGGCTAGCGGGGGCACAGATACGCAGTATTTT
v_gene: TRBV6-1; abundance: few; j_gene: TRBJ1-1; d_gene: -; CDR3aa: CASPPRDEGEAFF; CDR3nt: TGTGCCAGTCCCCCCCGGGACGAAGGTGAAGCTTTCTTT
v_gene: TRBV11-1; abundance: many; j_gene: TRBJ1-4; d_gene: -; CDR3aa: CASSDGGFTNEKLFF; CDR3nt: TGTGCCAGCAGCGATGGAGGTTTCACTAATGAAAAACTGTTTTTT
v_gene: TRBV12-3/TRBV12-4; abundance: -; j_gene: TRBJ1-1; d_gene: TRBD1; CDR3aa: CASSADRGTEAFF; CDR3nt: TGTGCCAGCAGTGCTGACAGGGGTACTGAAGCTTTCTTT
v_gene: TRBV19; abundance: medium-sized; j_gene: TRBJ2-2; d_gene: TRBD1; CDR3aa: CASYRGTGELFF; CDR3nt: TGTGCCAGTTACAGGGGTACCGGGGAGCTGTTTTTT
v_gene: TRBV5-1; abundance: once; j_gene: TRBJ2-1; d_gene: TRBD1; CDR3aa: CASSPPQGDEQFF; CDR3nt: TGCGCCAGCAGCCCCCCACAGGGGGATGAGCAGTTCTTC
v_gene: TRBV5-1; abundance: -; j_gene: TRBJ2-1; d_gene: -; CDR3aa: CASSSTGLDEQFF; CDR3nt: TGCGCCAGCAGCTCAACAGGGTTGGATGAGCAGTTCTTC
v_gene: TRBV3-1; abundance: -; j_gene: TRBJ1-2; d_gene: -; CDR3aa: CASSRRGGSNYGYTF; CDR3nt: TGTGCCAGCAGCCGAAGGGGGGGTTCTAACTATGGCTACACCTTC
v_gene: TRBV7-6; abundance: -; j_gene: TRBJ2-1; d_gene: TRBD1; CDR3aa: CASSFLTGDSYNEQFF; CDR3nt: TGTGCCAGCAGTTTCCTCACAGGGGATTCCTACAATGAGCAGTTCTTC
v_gene: TRBV6-5; abundance: -; j_gene: TRBJ1-1; d_gene: -; CDR3aa: CASSYRHLNTEAFF; CDR3nt: TGTGCCAGCAGTTACAGGCATCTGAACACTGAAGCTTTCTTT
v_gene: TRBV4-3; abundance: many; j_gene: TRBJ2-5; d_gene: TRBD2; CDR3aa: CASSQAVAGGPETQYF; CDR3nt: TGCGCCAGCAGCCAAGCGGTAGCGGGAGGTCCAGAGACCCAGTACTTC
v_gene: TRBV10-1; abundance: medium-sized; j_gene: TRBJ2-3; d_gene: TRBD1; CDR3aa: CASSSRGGLTPTDTQYF; CDR3nt: TGCGCCAGCAGCTCCCGAGGGGGCCTAACTCCCACAGATACGCAGTATTTT
v_gene: TRBV11-2; abundance: -; j_gene: TRBJ1-2; d_gene: -; CDR3aa: CASSLQSQPTPYGYTF; CDR3nt: TGTGCCAGCAGCTTACAGAGTCAACCGACACCTTATGGCTACACCTTC
v_gene: TRBV10-3; abundance: -; j_gene: TRBJ2-2; d_gene: TRBD1; CDR3aa: CAISATGGEFRNTGELFF; CDR3nt: TGTGCCATCAGTGCGACAGGGGGAGAATTTAGGAACACCGGGGAGCTGTTTTTT
v_gene: TRBV9; abundance: once; j_gene: TRBJ2-1; d_gene: TRBD2; CDR3aa: CASSAGGLAGHEQFF; CDR3nt: TGTGCCAGCAGCGCAGGGGGACTAGCGGGACATGAGCAGTTCTTC
v_gene: TRBV6-1; abundance: few; j_gene: TRBJ2-5; d_gene: TRBD1; CDR3aa: CASSGDRGETQYF; CDR3nt: TGTGCCAGCAGTGGTGACAGGGGTGAGACCCAGTACTTC
v_gene: TRBV5-1; abundance: many; j_gene: TRBJ2-5; d_gene: TRBD2; CDR3aa: CASSAGTSGFQETQYF; CDR3nt: TGCGCCAGCAGCGCCGGGACTAGCGGGTTCCAAGAGACCCAGTACTTC
v_gene: TRBV5-1; abundance: -; j_gene: TRBJ2-2; d_gene: -; CDR3aa: CASSLDGSANTGELFF; CDR3nt: TGCGCCAGCAGCTTGGATGGGTCGGCGAACACCGGGGAGCTGTTTTTT
v_gene: TRBV9; abundance: -; j_gene: TRBJ1-6; d_gene: -; CDR3aa: CASSVDGRENSPLHF; CDR3nt: TGTGCCAGCAGCGTAGACGGCAGGGAGAATTCACCCCTCCACTTT
v_gene: TRBV12-3/TRBV12-4; abundance: medium-sized; j_gene: TRBJ2-3; d_gene: -; CDR3aa: CASSLAELDTQYF; CDR3nt: TGTGCCAGCAGTTTAGCGGAGTTGGATACGCAGTATTTT
v_gene: TRBV10-3; abundance: few; j_gene: TRBJ2-7; d_gene: -; CDR3aa: CAISDVVQVAYEQYF; CDR3nt: TGTGCCATCAGTGACGTGGTACAGGTGGCGTACGAGCAGTACTTC
v_gene: TRBV6-1; abundance: few; j_gene: TRBJ1-2; d_gene: TRBD1; CDR3aa: CASRTGQGRYTF; CDR3nt: TGTGCCAGCAGAACAGGACAGGGACGCTACACCTTC
v_gene: TRBV6-2/TRBV6-3; abundance: few; j_gene: TRBJ2-1; d_gene: TRBD2; CDR3aa: CASSKSSGSYNEQFF; CDR3nt: TGTGCCAGCAGCAAATCTAGCGGGAGCTACAATGAGCAGTTCTTC
v_gene: TRBV2; abundance: few; j_gene: TRBJ1-2; d_gene: -; CDR3aa: CASSPWLNYGYTF; CDR3nt: TGTGCCAGCAGTCCGTGGCTGAACTATGGCTACACTTTC
v_gene: TRBV20-1; abundance: -; j_gene: TRBJ1-5; d_gene: -; CDR3aa: CSARRSGHSNQPQHF; CDR3nt: TGCAGTGCTAGGCGCTCGGGACACAGCAATCAGCCCCAGCATTTT
v_gene: TRBV18; abundance: medium-sized; j_gene: TRBJ1-1; d_gene: -; CDR3aa: CASSPGMNTEAFF; CDR3nt: TGTGCCAGCTCACCTGGGATGAACACTGAAGCTTTCTTT
v_gene: TRBV6-2/TRBV6-3; abundance: -; j_gene: TRBJ2-7; d_gene: -; CDR3aa: CASNQAARRDYEQYF; CDR3nt: TGTGCCAGCAATCAAGCCGCAAGACGGGACTACGAGCAGTACTTC
v_gene: TRBV6-1; abundance: -; j_gene: TRBJ2-1; d_gene: -; CDR3aa: CASSAHGGGSSYNEQFF; CDR3nt: TGTGCCAGCAGTGCGCACGGGGGCGGGAGCTCCTACAATGAGCAGTTCTTC
v_gene: TRBV2; abundance: medium-sized; j_gene: TRBJ1-4; d_gene: -; CDR3aa: CASRQKLEKLFF; CDR3nt: TGTGCCAGCAGACAAAAGCTAGAAAAACTGTTTTTT
v_gene: TRBV6-1; abundance: few; j_gene: TRBJ1-2; d_gene: TRBD1; CDR3aa: CASILPQGDYGYTF; CDR3nt: TGTGCCAGCATCCTACCACAGGGGGACTATGGCTACACCTTC
v_gene: TRBV5-1; abundance: -; j_gene: TRBJ2-2; d_gene: TRBD2; CDR3aa: CASSVSGSIGELFF; CDR3nt: TGCGCCAGCAGCGTTAGCGGGAGTATCGGGGAGCTGTTTTTT
v_gene: TRBV12-3/TRBV12-4; abundance: many; j_gene: TRBJ1-2; d_gene: -; CDR3aa: CASSLRTTNYGYTF; CDR3nt: TGTGCCAGCAGTTTAAGGACGACTAACTATGGCTACACCTTC
v_gene: TRBV18; abundance: -; j_gene: TRBJ1-4; d_gene: -; CDR3aa: CASSRIQGEGEKLFF; CDR3nt: TGTGCCAGCTCACGGATCCAGGGAGAGGGTGAAAAACTGTTTTTT
v_gene: TRBV20-1; abundance: -; j_gene: TRBJ2-2; d_gene: TRBD2; CDR3aa: CSARGSASGSGTGELFF; CDR3nt: TGCAGTGCTAGAGGGTCTGCTAGCGGGAGCGGCACCGGGGAGCTGTTTTTT
v_gene: TRBV4-3; abundance: -; j_gene: TRBJ1-2; d_gene: TRBD1; CDR3aa: CASSQDVRGPLYGYTF; CDR3nt: TGCGCCAGCAGCCAAGATGTAAGGGGGCCTCTCTATGGCTACACCTTC
v_gene: TRBV30; abundance: -; j_gene: TRBJ1-5; d_gene: -; CDR3aa: CAWSLQNNQPQHF; CDR3nt: TGTGCCTGGAGTCTCCAGAACAATCAGCCCCAGCATTTT
v_gene: TRBV4-3; abundance: medium-sized; j_gene: TRBJ2-7; d_gene: -; CDR3aa: CASSQAAFSYEQYF; CDR3nt: TGCGCCAGCAGCCAAGCAGCGTTTTCCTACGAGCAGTACTTC
v_gene: TRBV20-1; abundance: -; j_gene: TRBJ1-6; d_gene: -; CDR3aa: CSARDGQLFYNSPLHF; CDR3nt: TGCAGTGCTAGAGATGGACAGCTCTTCTATAATTCACCCCTCCACTTT
v_gene: TRBV6-6; abundance: few; j_gene: TRBJ2-7; d_gene: -; CDR3aa: CASSYSGWAHEQYF; CDR3nt: TGTGCCAGCAGTTACTCCGGGTGGGCCCACGAGCAGTACTTC
v_gene: TRBV15; abundance: -; j_gene: TRBJ2-7; d_gene: -; CDR3aa: CATSREVGGESSYEQYF; CDR3nt: TGTGCCACCAGCAGAGAAGTGGGGGGCGAAAGCTCCTACGAGCAGTACTTC
v_gene: TRBV11-2; abundance: -; j_gene: TRBJ2-7; d_gene: TRBD2; CDR3aa: CASSLVFGSGSWTHEQYF; CDR3nt: TGTGCCAGCAGCTTAGTATTCGGTAGCGGGAGTTGGACCCACGAGCAGTACTTC
v_gene: TRBV7-3; abundance: -; j_gene: TRBJ1-1; d_gene: -; CDR3aa: CASSLMTARNTEAFF; CDR3nt: TGTGCCAGCAGCTTAATGACCGCGCGAAACACTGAAGCTTTCTTT
v_gene: TRBV18; abundance: -; j_gene: TRBJ2-7; d_gene: -; CDR3aa: CASSPTGRVAYEQYF; CDR3nt: TGTGCCAGCTCACCCACAGGCAGGGTAGCCTACGAGCAGTACTTC
v_gene: TRBV29-1; abundance: many; j_gene: TRBJ1-1; d_gene: -; CDR3aa: CSAGRMNTEAFF; CDR3nt: TGCAGCGCGGGGAGGATGAACACTGAAGCTTTCTTT
v_gene: TRBV6-1; abundance: -; j_gene: TRBJ2-2; d_gene: TRBD2; CDR3aa: CASSRSPGGSGTGELFF; CDR3nt: TGTGCCAGCAGTAGGAGCCCTGGCGGGAGTGGCACCGGGGAGCTGTTTTTT
v_gene: TRBV20-1; abundance: medium-sized; j_gene: TRBJ2-1; d_gene: TRBD1; CDR3aa: CSATPYRGLYNEQFF; CDR3nt: TGCAGTGCTACACCCTACAGGGGGCTCTACAATGAGCAGTTCTTC
v_gene: TRBV4-2; abundance: few; j_gene: TRBJ2-1; d_gene: TRBD2; CDR3aa: CASSPGGGTDSGCRNEQFF; CDR3nt: TGTGCCAGCAGCCCCGGGGGGGGGACGGACAGCGGGTGTAGGAATGAGCAGTTCTTC
v_gene: TRBV7-2; abundance: -; j_gene: TRBJ2-2; d_gene: -; CDR3aa: CASSLEPANTGELFF; CDR3nt: TGTGCCAGCAGCTTAGAGCCAGCGAACACCGGGGAGCTGTTTTTT
v_gene: TRBV12-3/TRBV12-4; abundance: few; j_gene: TRBJ2-2; d_gene: -; CDR3aa: CASSLGGWGELFF; CDR3nt: TGTGCCAGCAGTTTGGGCGGATGGGGGGAGCTGTTTTTT
v_gene: TRBV6-1; abundance: few; j_gene: TRBJ2-7; d_gene: -; CDR3aa: CASSGPQASGAYEQYF; CDR3nt: TGTGCCAGCAGTGGTCCGCAGGCATCGGGGGCTTACGAGCAGTACTTC
v_gene: TRBV19; abundance: few; j_gene: TRBJ2-1; d_gene: TRBD2; CDR3aa: CASSGLAGPNEQFF; CDR3nt: TGTGCCAGTAGTGGACTAGCGGGACCCAATGAGCAGTTCTTC
v_gene: TRBV6-1; abundance: few; j_gene: TRBJ2-3; d_gene: TRBD1; CDR3aa: CASRPERGRGTDTKYF; CDR3nt: TGTGCCAGCCGACCTGAAAGGGGGCGAGGCACAGATACGAAGTATTTT
v_gene: TRBV18; abundance: few; j_gene: TRBJ2-7; d_gene: -; CDR3aa: CASSQLPGPGNYEQYF; CDR3nt: TGTGCCAGCTCACAACTACCGGGACCGGGTAACTACGAGCAGTACTTC
v_gene: TRBV2; abundance: many; j_gene: TRBJ1-1; d_gene: -; CDR3aa: CASSEKGGRGSSITEAFF; CDR3nt: TGTGCCAGCAGTGAAAAGGGGGGTAGGGGGAGTTCGATTACTGAAGCTTTCTTT
v_gene: TRBV6-2/TRBV6-3; abundance: -; j_gene: TRBJ1-2; d_gene: TRBD1; CDR3aa: CASIGGTGLF; CDR3nt: TGTGCCAGCATCGGGGGGACAGGGCTCTTC